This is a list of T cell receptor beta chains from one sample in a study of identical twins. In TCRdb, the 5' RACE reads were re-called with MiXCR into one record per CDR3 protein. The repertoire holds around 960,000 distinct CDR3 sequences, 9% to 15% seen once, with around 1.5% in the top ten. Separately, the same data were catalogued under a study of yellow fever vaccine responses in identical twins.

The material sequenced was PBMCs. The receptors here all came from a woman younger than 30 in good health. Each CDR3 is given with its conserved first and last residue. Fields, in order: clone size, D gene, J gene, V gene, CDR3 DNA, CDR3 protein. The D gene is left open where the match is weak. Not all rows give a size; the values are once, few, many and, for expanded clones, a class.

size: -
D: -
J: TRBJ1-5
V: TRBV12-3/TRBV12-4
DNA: TGTGCCAGCAGCTTCGGACAGTTGAGTCAGCCCCAGCATTTT
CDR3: CASSFGQLSQPQHF

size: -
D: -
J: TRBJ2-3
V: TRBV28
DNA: TGTGCCAGCAGTAAAAAACATACGCAGTATTTT
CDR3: CASSKKHTQYF

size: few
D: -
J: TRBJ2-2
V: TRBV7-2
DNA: TGTGCCAGCAGCTCCCAGGGGGGAGGCACCGGGGAGCTGTTTTTT
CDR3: CASSSQGGGTGELFF

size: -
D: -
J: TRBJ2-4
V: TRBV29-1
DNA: TGCAGCGTTGAACCGATAGCCAAAAACATTCAGTACTTC
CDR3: CSVEPIAKNIQYF

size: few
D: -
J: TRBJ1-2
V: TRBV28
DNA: TGTGCCAGCAGTTTTCACAGGGTGGACTATGGCTACACCTTC
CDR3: CASSFHRVDYGYTF

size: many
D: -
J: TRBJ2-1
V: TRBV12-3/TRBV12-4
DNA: TGTGCCAGCAAATTTGGCACAGATGAGCAGTTCTTC
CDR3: CASKFGTDEQFF

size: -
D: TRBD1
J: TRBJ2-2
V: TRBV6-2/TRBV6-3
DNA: TGTGCCAGCGGGGACAGTGTCACCGGGGAGCTGTTTTTT
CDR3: CASGDSVTGELFF

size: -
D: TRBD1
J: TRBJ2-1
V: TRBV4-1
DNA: TGCGCCAGCAGGTTCACAGGGGCTACCTACAATGAGCAGTCCTTC
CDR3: CASRFTGATYNEQSF

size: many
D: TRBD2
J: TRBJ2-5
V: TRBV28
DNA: TGTGCCAGCAAAGTAGCGGGACTTCAAGAGACCCAGTACTTC
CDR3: CASKVAGLQETQYF

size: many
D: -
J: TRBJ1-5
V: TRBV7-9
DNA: TGTGCCAGCAGCTTAGGTGATAGGGTAAATCAGCCCCAGCATTTT
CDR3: CASSLGDRVNQPQHF

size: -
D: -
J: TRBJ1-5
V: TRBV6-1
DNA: TGTGCCAGCAGTGATGGGGGGCTGGCGCCCCAGCATTTT
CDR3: CASSDGGLAPQHF

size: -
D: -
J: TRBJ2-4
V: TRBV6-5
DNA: TGTGCCAGCAGTTACCCTACCGACAAAAACATTCAGTACTTC
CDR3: CASSYPTDKNIQYF

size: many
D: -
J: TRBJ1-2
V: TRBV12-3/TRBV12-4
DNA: TGTGCCAGCAGTTTGGAGGGATTCTATGGCTACACCTTC
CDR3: CASSLEGFYGYTF

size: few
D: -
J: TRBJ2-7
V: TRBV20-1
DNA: TGCAGTGCTAGAGATGAATGGGCAGGCCAACGTAATAGCCGCTACGAGCAGTACTTC
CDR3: CSARDEWAGQRNSRYEQYF

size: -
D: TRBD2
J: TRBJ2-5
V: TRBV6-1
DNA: TGTGCCAGCAGTCCGGGACTAGCGGGAGACGGTATTCGAGAGACCCAGTACTTC
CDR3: CASSPGLAGDGIRETQYF

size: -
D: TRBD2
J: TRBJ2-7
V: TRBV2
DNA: TGTGCCAGCAGCCAACTAGCGGGAGTCGCCGAGCAGTACTTC
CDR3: CASSQLAGVAEQYF

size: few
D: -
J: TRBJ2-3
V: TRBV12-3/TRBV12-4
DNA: TGTGCCAGCAGCCCGATGAGTAGGGGCACAGATACGCAGTATTTT
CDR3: CASSPMSRGTDTQYF

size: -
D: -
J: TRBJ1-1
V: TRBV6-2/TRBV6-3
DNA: TGTGCCAGCAGTTACCCTTCTTTGAAGAACACTGAAGCTTTCTTT
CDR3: CASSYPSLKNTEAFF

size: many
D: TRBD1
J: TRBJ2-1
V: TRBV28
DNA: TGTGCCAGCAGCCCCCCCGGGACAGGGCCCAATGAGCAGTTCTTC
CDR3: CASSPPGTGPNEQFF

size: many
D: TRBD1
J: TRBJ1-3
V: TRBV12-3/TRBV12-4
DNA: TGTGCCAGCAGTCCCCATGGGACAGGGATCTCTGGAAACACCATATATTTT
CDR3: CASSPHGTGISGNTIYF